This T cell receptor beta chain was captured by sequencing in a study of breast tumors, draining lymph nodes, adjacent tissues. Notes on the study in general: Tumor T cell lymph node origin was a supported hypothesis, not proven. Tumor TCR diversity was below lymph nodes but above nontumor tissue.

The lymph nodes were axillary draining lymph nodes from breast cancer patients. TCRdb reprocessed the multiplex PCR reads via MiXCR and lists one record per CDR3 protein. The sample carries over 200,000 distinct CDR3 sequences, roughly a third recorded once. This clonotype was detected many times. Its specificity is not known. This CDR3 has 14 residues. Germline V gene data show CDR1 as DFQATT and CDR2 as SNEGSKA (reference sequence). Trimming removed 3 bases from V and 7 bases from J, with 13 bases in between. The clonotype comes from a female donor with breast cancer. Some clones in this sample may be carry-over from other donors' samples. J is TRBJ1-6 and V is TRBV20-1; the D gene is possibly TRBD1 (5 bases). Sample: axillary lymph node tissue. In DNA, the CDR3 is TGCAGTGCTAGGGGGGTAGAAGGGAATTCACCCCTCCACTTT. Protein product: CSARGVEGNSPLHF.